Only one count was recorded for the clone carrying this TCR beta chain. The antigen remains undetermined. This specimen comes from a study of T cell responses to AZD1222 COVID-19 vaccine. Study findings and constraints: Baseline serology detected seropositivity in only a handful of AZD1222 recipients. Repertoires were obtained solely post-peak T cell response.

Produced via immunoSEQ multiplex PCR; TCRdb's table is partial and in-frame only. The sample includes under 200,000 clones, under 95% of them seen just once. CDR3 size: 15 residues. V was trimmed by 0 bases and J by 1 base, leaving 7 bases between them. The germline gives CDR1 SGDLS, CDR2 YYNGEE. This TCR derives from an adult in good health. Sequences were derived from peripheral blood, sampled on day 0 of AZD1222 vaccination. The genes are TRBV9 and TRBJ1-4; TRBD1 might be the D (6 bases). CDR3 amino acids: CASSVAGETNEKLFF. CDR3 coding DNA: TGTGCCAGCAGCGTAGCAGGGGAAACTAATGAAAAACTGTTTTTT.